This T cell receptor (beta chain) is drawn from a study of cytomegalovirus exposure and HLA in healthy donors. The PCR was carried out with 60 Vbeta primers and 13 Jbeta primers. Here immunoSEQ multiplex PCR was the method, and the copy in TCRdb shows in-frame clones only, minus some. The repertoire holds a few hundred thousand clones, more than 60% seen once, with roughly a sixth in the top ten. Comment on this clone: Its target is not known.

Samples came from healthy bone marrow donors. Study-wide results and limits: The productive fraction for most TCR beta V segments was about 90% or about 30% in an earlier analysis. Approximately 160 TCR beta chains were listed as cytomegalovirus-associated.

The CDR3 spans 15 residues. CDR1 and CDR2 from the germline V gene are SGDLS and YYNGEE. After removal of 4 bases from V and 3 bases from J, the junction contained 4 bases not matched to a gene. Sequencing input: PBMCs. The origin of this receptor is a man aged 40-49 years in good health and CMV-seronegative. This chain joins TRBV9 and TRBJ1-4; 9 nucleotides match TRBD1. CDR3 in amino acids: CASSTRQGANEKLFF. CDR3 nucleotide sequence: TGTGCCAGCAGCACCCGACAGGGGGCTAATGAAAAACTGTTTTTT.